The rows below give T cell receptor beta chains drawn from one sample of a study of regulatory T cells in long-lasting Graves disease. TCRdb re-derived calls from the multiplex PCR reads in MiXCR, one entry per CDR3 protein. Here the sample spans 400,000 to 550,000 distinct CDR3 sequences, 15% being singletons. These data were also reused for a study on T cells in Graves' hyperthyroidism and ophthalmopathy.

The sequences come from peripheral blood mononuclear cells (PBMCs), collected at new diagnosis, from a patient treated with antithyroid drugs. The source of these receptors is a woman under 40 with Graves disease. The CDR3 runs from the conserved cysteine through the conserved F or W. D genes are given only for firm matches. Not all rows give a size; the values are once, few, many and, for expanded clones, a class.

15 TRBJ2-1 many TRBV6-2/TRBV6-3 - TGTGCCAGCAGTTACGTGTGGGGGGCCTACAATGAGCAGTTCTTC CASSYVWGAYNEQFF
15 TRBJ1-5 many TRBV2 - TGTGCCAGCAGTGAAGCGGACAGTGAGAATCAGCCCCAGCATTTT CASSEADSENQPQHF
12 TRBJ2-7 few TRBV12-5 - TGTGCTAGTGGTCCCCTCCTTTACGAGCAGTACTTC CASGPLLYEQYF
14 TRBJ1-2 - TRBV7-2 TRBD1 TGTGCCAGCAGCTCCCCGACAGGGGAAGAAGGCTACACCTTC CASSSPTGEEGYTF
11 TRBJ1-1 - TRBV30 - TGTGCCTGGAGCGGCGTTGCTGAAGCTTTCTTT CAWSGVAEAFF
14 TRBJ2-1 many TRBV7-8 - TGTGCCAGCAGCTTAGCTAGCTCCCTAAATGAGCAGTTCTTC CASSLASSLNEQFF
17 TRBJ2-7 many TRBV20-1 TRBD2 TGCAGTGCTAGAGATGATGGGGCTAGCGGGGCTAACTACGAGCAGTACTTC CSARDDGASGANYEQYF
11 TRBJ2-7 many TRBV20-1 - TGCAGTGCTAGGGCTAACTACGAGCAGTACTTC CSARANYEQYF
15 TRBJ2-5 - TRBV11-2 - TGTGCCAGCAGCTCAGAAGGGGTAGTAGGAGAGACCCAGTACTTC CASSSEGVVGETQYF
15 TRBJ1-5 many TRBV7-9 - TGTGCCAGCAGCCCCCGCTGGTGGGACGGGCAGCCCCAGCATTTT CASSPRWWDGQPQHF
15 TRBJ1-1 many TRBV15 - TGTGCCACCAGCAGAGATAGGATTTTGGCCACTGAAGCTTTCTTT CATSRDRILATEAFF
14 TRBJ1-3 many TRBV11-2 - TGTGCCAGCAGCCTTCGTCAGGCTGGAAACACCATATATTTT CASSLRQAGNTIYF
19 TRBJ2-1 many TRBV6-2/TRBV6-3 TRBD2 TGTGCCAGCAGTGACCCGAGTCTAGCGGGAGGCTCGTGGTGGAATGAGCAGTTCTTC CASSDPSLAGGSWWNEQFF
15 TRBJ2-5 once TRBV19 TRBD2 TGTGCCAGTATGTCGAGGCGGGAGAAGAGGGAGACCCAGTACTTC CASMSRREKRETQYF
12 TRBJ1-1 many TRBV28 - TGTGCCAGCAGCCCATCTCACACTGAAGCTTTCTTT CASSPSHTEAFF
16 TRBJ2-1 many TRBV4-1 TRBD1 TGCGCCAGCAGTCGCGAGGGGACAGGAACTTACAATGAGCAGTTCTTC CASSREGTGTYNEQFF
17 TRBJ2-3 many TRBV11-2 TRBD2 TGTGCCAGCAGCTTAGTTGGGACTAACGGGAGCACAGATACGCAGTATTTT CASSLVGTNGSTDTQYF
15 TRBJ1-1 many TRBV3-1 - TGTGCCAGCAGCCAAGGAAAGGCCTCGAAAACTGAAGCTTTCTTT CASSQGKASKTEAFF
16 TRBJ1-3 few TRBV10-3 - TGTGCCATCACCCCGAACTCCGGGACGACTGGAAACACCATATATTTT CAITPNSGTTGNTIYF
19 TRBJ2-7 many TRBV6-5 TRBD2 TGTGCCAGCAGTTACCATACTAGCGGGAGGACCCGAAGCTCCTACGAGCAGTACTTC CASSYHTSGRTRSSYEQYF
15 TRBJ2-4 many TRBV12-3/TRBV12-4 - TGTGCCAGCAGTTTCGGAGGGCTCGGACAAAACATTCAGTACTTC CASSFGGLGQNIQYF
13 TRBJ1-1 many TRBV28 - TGTGCCAGCAGGGGGGGATGCGGCACTGAAGCTTTCTTT CASRGGCGTEAFF
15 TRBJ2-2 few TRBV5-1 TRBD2 TGCGCCAGCAGCTTTACTAGCGGGAGTTCCGGGGAGCTGTTTTTT CASSFTSGSSGELFF
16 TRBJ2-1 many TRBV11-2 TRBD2 TGTGCCAGCAGCGCTATAGCGGGAGGGCAGTACAATGAGCAGTTCTTC CASSAIAGGQYNEQFF
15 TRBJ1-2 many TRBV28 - TGTGCCAGCAGTTACCGGGCGAACAGGGAGAGTGGCTACACCTTC CASSYRANRESGYTF
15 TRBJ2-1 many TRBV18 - TGTGCCAGCTCACAGGGGACTTCCCCCCACAATGAGCAGTTCTTC CASSQGTSPHNEQFF
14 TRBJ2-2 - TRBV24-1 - TGTGCCACCAGTGAGACAGGTCGGGCCGGGGAGCTGTTTTTT CATSETGRAGELFF
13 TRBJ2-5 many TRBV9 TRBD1 TGTGCCAGCAGCGCGGGACAGGTGGAGACCCAGTACTTC CASSAGQVETQYF
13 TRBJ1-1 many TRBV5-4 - TGTGCCAGCAGCCAGAAGTTAAACACTGAAGCTTTCTTT CASSQKLNTEAFF